This T cell receptor (beta chain) is drawn from a study of breast tumors, draining lymph nodes, adjacent tissues. Overall study findings and caveats: Tumor TCR diversity was below lymph nodes but above nontumor tissue.

Germline V CDR1 and CDR2: SGHTA, FQGTGA. The CDR3 runs 17 residues. Trimming took off 2 bases at V and 3 bases at J, with 20 bases between the two ends. The lymph nodes were axillary draining lymph nodes from breast cancer patients. This clonotype has at least ten counts. What it binds is unknown. In TCRdb, the multiplex PCR reads were re-called with MiXCR into one record per CDR3 protein. The sample shows fewer than 300,000 distinct CDR3 sequences, approximately 30% of them seen only once. The chain uses TRBV7-3 and TRBJ2-7; D might be TRBD1 or TRBD2, each matching 6 bases. This sequence was found in a female donor with breast cancer. Some clones in this sample may be carry-over from other donors' samples. The sample consisted of axillary lymph node tissue. The CDR3 sequence is CASSLVCLRQDYYEQYF. CDR3 bases: TGTGCCAGCAGCTTAGTGTGTTTGCGACAGGACTACTACGAGCAGTACTTC.